This TCR beta chain was captured by sequencing in a study of blood T cell repertoires in COVID-19. Using immunoSEQ multiplex PCR, the repertoire was profiled, and TCRdb retains in-frame clones only, with some absent. The sample contains under 200,000 clones, 80% to 90% of which appear only once. Trimming stripped 5 bases from V and 4 bases from J, with 11 bases between. The CDR3 covers 13 residues. Germline V gives CDR1 SGHAT, CDR2 FQNNGV. V is TRBV11-2 and J is TRBJ1-2, with D possibly matching TRBD1 (5 bases). The receptor was derived from a man in his thirties or forties with active or convalescent COVID-19. Sequenced material: peripheral blood. CDR3 nucleotide sequence: TGTGCCAGCAGCCCCCAGGGAGGCTATGGCTACACCTTC. Residues: CASSPQGGYGYTF.